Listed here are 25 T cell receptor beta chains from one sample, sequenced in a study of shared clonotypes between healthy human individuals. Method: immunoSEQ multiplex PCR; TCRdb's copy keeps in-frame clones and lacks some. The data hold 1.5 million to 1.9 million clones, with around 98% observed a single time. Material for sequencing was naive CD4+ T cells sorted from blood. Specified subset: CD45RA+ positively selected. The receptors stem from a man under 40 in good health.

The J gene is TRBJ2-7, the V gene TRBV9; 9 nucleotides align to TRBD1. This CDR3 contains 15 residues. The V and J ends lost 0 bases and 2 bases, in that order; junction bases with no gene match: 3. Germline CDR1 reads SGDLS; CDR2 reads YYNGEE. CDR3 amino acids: CASSVENRGPYEQYF. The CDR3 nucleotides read TGTGCCAGCAGCGTAGAAAACAGGGGGCCCTACGAGCAGTACTTC.

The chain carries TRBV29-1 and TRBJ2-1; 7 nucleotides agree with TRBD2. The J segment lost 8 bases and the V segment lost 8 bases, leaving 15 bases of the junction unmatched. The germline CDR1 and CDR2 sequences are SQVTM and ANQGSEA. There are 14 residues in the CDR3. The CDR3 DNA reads TGCAGCACCCTGGAGGCGGGAGTGATTCATGAGCAGTTCTTC. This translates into CSTLEAGVIHEQFF.

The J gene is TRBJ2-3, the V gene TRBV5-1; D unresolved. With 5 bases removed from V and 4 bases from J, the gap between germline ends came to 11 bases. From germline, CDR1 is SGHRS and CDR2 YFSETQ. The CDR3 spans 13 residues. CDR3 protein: CASRFSVADTQYF. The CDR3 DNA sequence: TGCGCCAGCAGGTTTTCAGTTGCAGATACGCAGTATTTT.

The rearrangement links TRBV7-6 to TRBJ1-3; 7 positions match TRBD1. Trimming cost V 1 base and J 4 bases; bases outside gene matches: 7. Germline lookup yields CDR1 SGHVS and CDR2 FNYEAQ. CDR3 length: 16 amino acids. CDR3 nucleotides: TGTGCCAGCAGCTTAGTGAGACAGGGTGCGGGAAACACCATATATTTT. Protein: CASSLVRQGAGNTIYF.

CDR3 in DNA: TGTGCCAGCTCGGGACTAGCGCACAATGAGCAGTTCTTC. Its protein product is CASSGLAHNEQFF. The chain has TRBV7-6 and TRBJ2-1, with 10 bases aligning to TRBD2. V was clipped by 8 bases and J by 5 bases; unmatched bases: 3. Germline CDR1 SGHVS, CDR2 FNYEAQ. This CDR3 is 13 amino acids long.

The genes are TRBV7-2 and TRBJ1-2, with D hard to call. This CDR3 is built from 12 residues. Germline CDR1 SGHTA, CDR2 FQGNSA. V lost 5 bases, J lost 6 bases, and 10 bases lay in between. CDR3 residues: CASSLRKDGYTF. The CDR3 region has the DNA TGTGCCAGCAGCCTAAGAAAGGATGGCTACACCTTC.

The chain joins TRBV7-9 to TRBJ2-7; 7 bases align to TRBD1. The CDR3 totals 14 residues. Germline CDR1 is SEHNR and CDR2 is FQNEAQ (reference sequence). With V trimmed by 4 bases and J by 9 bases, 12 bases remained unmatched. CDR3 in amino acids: CASSSGGQSTGQYF. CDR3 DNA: TGTGCCAGCAGCTCTGGGGGACAGTCTACTGGGCAGTACTTC. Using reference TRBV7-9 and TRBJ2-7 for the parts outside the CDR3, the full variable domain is DTGVSQNPRHKITKRGQNVTFRCDPISEHNRLYWYRQTLGQGPEFLTYFQNEAQLEKSRLLSDRFSAERPKGSFSTLEIQRTEQGDSAMYLCASSSGGQSTGQYFGPGTRLTVT.

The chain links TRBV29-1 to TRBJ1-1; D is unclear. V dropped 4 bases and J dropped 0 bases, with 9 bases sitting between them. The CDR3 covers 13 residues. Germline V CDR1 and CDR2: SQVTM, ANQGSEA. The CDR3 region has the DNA TGCAGCGTTGTGGTCAGCGTGAACACTGAAGCTTTCTTT. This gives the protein CSVVVSVNTEAFF.

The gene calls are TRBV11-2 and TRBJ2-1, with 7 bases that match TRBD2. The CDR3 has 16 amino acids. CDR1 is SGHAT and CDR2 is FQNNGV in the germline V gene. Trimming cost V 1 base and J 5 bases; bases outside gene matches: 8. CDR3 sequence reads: CASSLAPSGADNEQFF. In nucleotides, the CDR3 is TGTGCCAGCAGCTTAGCCCCTAGCGGAGCAGACAATGAGCAGTTCTTC.

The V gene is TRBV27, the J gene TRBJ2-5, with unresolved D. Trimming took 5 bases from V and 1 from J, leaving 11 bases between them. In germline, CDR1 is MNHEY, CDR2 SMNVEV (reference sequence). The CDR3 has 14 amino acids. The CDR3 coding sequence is TGTGCCAGCAGTCCGTACCGAGCCCAAGAGACCCAGTACTTC. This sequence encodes CASSPYRAQETQYF.

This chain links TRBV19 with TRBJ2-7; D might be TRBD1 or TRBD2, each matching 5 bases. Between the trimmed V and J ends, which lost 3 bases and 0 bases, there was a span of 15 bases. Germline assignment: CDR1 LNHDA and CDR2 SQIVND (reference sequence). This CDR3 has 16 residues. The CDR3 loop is CASSIGRAGSSYEQYF. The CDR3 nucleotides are TGTGCCAGTAGTATTGGTAGGGCAGGGAGCTCCTACGAGCAGTACTTC.

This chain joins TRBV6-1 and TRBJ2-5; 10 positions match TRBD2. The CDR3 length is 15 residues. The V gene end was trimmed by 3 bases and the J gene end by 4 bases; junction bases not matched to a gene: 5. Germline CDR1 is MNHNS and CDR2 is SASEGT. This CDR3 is CASSDSGTSVETQYF. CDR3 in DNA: TGTGCCAGCAGTGACTCCGGGACTAGCGTAGAGACCCAGTACTTC.

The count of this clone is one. For the CDR3, the DNA is TGTGCCAGCAGCCTAATAGCGGGGTCCACAGATACGCAGTATTTT. Encoded protein: CASSLIAGSTDTQYF. The chain links TRBV7-6 to TRBJ2-3; 8 bases are shared with TRBD2. V trimming: 5 bases; J trimming: 2 bases; junction bases outside the gene matches: 6. Per germline, CDR1 SGHVS and CDR2 FNYEAQ. This CDR3 is 15 amino acids long.

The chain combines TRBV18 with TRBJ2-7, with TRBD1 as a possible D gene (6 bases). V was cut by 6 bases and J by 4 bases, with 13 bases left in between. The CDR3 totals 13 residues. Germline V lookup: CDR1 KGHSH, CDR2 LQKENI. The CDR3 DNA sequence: TGTGCCAGCTCGCGACGGACAGTGTACGAGCAGTACTTC. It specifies CASSRRTVYEQYF.

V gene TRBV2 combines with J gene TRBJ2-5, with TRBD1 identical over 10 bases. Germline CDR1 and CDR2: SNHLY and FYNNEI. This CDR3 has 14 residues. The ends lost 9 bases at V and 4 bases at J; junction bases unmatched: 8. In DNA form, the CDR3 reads TGTGCCAGTCAAGGGACAGGGGATAGAGAGACCCAGTACTTC. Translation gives CASQGTGDRETQYF.

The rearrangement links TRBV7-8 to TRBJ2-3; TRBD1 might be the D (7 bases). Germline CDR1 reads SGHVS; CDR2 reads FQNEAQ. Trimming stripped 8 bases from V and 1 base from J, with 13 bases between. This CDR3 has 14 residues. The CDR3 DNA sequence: TGTGCCAGCGTTGGAGGGGGCGGCACAGATACGCAGTATTTT. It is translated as CASVGGGGTDTQYF.

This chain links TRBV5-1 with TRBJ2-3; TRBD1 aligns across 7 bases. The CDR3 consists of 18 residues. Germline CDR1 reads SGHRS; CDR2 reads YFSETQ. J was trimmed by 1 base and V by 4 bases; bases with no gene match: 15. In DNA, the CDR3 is TGCGCCAGCAGCCCGGGACAGCCACTAAGGAAAGGCACAGATACGCAGTATTTT. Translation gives CASSPGQPLRKGTDTQYF.

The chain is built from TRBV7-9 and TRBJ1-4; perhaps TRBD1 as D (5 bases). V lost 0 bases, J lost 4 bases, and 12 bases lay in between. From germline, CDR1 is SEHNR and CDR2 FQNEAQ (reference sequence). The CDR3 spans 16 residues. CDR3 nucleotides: TGTGCCAGCAGCTTAGCACCTTGGGGGTTTAATGAAAAACTGTTTTTT. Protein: CASSLAPWGFNEKLFF.

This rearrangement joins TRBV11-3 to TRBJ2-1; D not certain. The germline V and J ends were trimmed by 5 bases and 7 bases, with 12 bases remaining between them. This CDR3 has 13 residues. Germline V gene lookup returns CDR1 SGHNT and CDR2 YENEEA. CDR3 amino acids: CASSRTDRNEQFF. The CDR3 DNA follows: TGTGCCAGCAGCCGAACGGATCGGAATGAGCAGTTCTTC.

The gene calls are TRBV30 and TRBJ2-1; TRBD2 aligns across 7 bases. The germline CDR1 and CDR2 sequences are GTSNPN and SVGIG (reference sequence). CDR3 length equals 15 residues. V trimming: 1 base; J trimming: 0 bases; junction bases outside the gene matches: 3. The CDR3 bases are TGTGCCTGGAGTGCGACTAGCCGCTCCTACAATGAGCAGTTCTTC. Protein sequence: CAWSATSRSYNEQFF.

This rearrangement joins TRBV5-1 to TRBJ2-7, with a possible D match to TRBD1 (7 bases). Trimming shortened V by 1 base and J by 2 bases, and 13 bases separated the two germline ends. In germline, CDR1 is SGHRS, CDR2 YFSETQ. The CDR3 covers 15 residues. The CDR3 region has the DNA TGCGCCAGCAGCTTGATACCAGGGGGGCCCTACGAGCAGTACTTC. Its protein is CASSLIPGGPYEQYF.

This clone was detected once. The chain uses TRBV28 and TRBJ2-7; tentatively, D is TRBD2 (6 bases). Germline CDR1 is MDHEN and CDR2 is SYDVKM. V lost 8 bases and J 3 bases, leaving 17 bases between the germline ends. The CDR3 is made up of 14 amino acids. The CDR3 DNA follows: TGTGCCAGCTCTCCGGGCGGGACCCACTACGAGCAGTACTTC. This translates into CASSPGGTHYEQYF.

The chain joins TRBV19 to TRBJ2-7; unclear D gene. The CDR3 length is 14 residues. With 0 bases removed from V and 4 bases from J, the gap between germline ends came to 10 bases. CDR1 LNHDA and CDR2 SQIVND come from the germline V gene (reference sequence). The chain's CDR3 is CASSIDYPPYEQYF. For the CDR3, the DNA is TGTGCCAGTAGTATAGACTATCCCCCGTACGAGCAGTACTTC.

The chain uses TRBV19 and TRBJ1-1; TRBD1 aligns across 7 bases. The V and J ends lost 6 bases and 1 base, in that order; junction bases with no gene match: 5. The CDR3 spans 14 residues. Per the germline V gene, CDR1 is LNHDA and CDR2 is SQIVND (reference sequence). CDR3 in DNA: TGTGCCAGTAGACTCAGGGGGGAGAACACTGAAGCTTTCTTT. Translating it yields CASRLRGENTEAFF.

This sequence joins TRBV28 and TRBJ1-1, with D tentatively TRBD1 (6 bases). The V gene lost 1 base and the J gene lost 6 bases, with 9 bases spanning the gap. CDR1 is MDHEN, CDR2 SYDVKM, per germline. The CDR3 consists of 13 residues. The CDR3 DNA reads TGTGCCAGCAGTTTATCTGGGGGGCCTGAAGCTTTCTTT. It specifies CASSLSGGPEAFF.